Below are 9 T cell receptor beta chains sequenced from a single sample in a study of blood T cell repertoires in COVID-19. The data were produced by immunoSEQ multiplex PCR, yet TCRdb's version contains in-frame clones alone and is incomplete. This sample has 65,000 to 90,000 clones, with around 87% found just once. The specimen sequenced was peripheral blood. The receptors come from a woman between 18 and 30 years old with acute or convalescent COVID-19.

This clone showed up just a few times. The J gene is TRBJ2-7, the V gene TRBV29-1, with TRBD2 as a possible D gene (5 bases). V was shortened by 1 base and J by 4 bases, with 8 bases between the two germline ends. The CDR3 has 12 residues. CDR1 is SQVTM, CDR2 ANQGSEA, per germline. CDR3 sequence (DNA): TGCAGCGTTGAAGTTGGCGGGTACGAGCAGTACTTC. It is translated as CSVEVGGYEQYF.

The chain has TRBV19 and TRBJ2-3; D not resolved. CDR3 length: 14 residues. V shed 4 bases and J shed 2 bases, with 10 bases lying between them. Germline V gene data show CDR1 as LNHDA and CDR2 as SQIVND (reference sequence). The CDR3 coding sequence is TGTGCCAGTAGTACGTGGCAGGCCACAGATACGCAGTATTTT. Protein: CASSTWQATDTQYF.

The chain has TRBV6-6 and TRBJ2-5; D is unresolved. Looked up from germline, CDR1 is MNHNY and CDR2 is SVGAGI (reference sequence). The CDR3 runs 14 residues. V was cut by 2 bases and J by 7 bases, with 14 bases left in between. CDR3 nucleotide sequence: TGTGCCAGCAGTTACGACACAAGCCGTGGGACCCAGTACTTC. It codes for CASSYDTSRGTQYF.

This clone was counted once. The CDR3 DNA reads TGTGCCAGTAGTATGTCGGACAGGTTAAATCAGCCCCAGCATTTT. Its translation is CASSMSDRLNQPQHF. The chain uses TRBV19 and TRBJ1-5, with 7 bases aligning to TRBD1. This CDR3 is 15 amino acids long. The germline V gene encodes CDR1 LNHDA and CDR2 SQIVND (reference sequence). Losses at the gene ends were 3 bases for V and 4 bases for J; bases not matched to a gene: 6.

This sequence joins TRBV5-4 and TRBJ2-2; weak D call: TRBD2 (5 bases). The V gene lost 3 bases and the J gene lost 2 bases, with 14 bases spanning the gap. Germline CDR1 is SGHNT and CDR2 is YYREEE (reference sequence). The CDR3 sequence is 16 residues long. Written as DNA, the CDR3 is TGTGCCAGCAGCTCCCGGGGTGGTCGTAACACCGGGGAGCTGTTTTTT. This encodes CASSSRGGRNTGELFF.

V is TRBV14 and J is TRBJ2-3; TRBD2 agrees at 11 bases. Germline V gives CDR1 SGHDN, CDR2 FVKESK. The CDR3 runs to 20 residues. After removal of 0 bases from V and 4 bases from J, the junction contained 15 bases not matched to a gene. CDR3 in amino acids: CASSQDRDSGRARIPDTQYF. The CDR3 region has the DNA TGTGCCAGCAGCCAAGATCGGGATAGCGGGAGGGCCAGGATCCCAGATACGCAGTATTTT. Drawing the rest from reference TRBV14 and TRBJ2-3, the complete variable domain is EAGVTQFPSHSVIEKGQTVTLRCDPISGHDNLYWYRRVMGKEIKFLLHFVKESKQDESGMPNNRFLAERTGGTYSTLKVQPAELEDSGVYFCASSQDRDSGRARIPDTQYFGPGTRLTVL.

This chain connects TRBV30 to TRBJ1-4; TRBD1 matches at 8 bases. V dropped 1 base and J dropped 7; count of bases not matched to a gene: 8. The germline CDR1 and CDR2 sequences are GTSNPN and SVGIG (reference sequence). The CDR3 has 15 amino acids. CDR3 bases: TGTGCCTGGAGTGACTCAGGGGGCCGGGGTGAAAAACTGTTTTTT. As protein: CAWSDSGGRGEKLFF. Looking up the rest from reference TRBV30 and TRBJ1-4 gives the full variable domain: SQTIHQWPATLVQPVGSPLSLECTVEGTSNPNLYWYRQAAGRGLQLLFYSVGIGQISSEVPQNLSASRPQDRQFILSSKKLLLSDSGFYLCAWSDSGGRGEKLFFGSGTQLSVL.

The CDR3 here is CASSLGQGRTNSPLHF. The CDR3 DNA reads as TGTGCCAGCAGCTTGGGGCAGGGGCGAACAAATTCACCCCTCCACTTT. The chain links TRBV5-6 to TRBJ1-6; D is perhaps TRBD1 (6 bases). The CDR3 is made up of 16 amino acids. Trimming left V 0 bases short and J 7 bases short, with 14 bases between. The germline CDR1 and CDR2 sequences are SGHDT and YYEEEE.

This chain connects TRBV19 to TRBJ1-5; 8 positions match TRBD1. In germline, CDR1 is LNHDA, CDR2 SQIVND (reference sequence). V shed 9 bases, J shed 5 bases, and the junction held 12 bases outside the gene matches. The CDR3 spans 15 residues. The DNA of the CDR3 is TGTGCCAGCACGATGACAGGGGTAGGTTATCAGCCCCAGCATTTT. Translated: CASTMTGVGYQPQHF.